This paragraph covers one T cell receptor (beta chain) sequence. What it binds is not known. The data stem from a study of T cells in Graves' hyperthyroidism and ophthalmopathy. V was pared by 0 bases and J by 0 bases, with 7 bases between. Germline CDR1 SGHNT, CDR2 YYREEE (reference sequence). This CDR3 is built from 15 residues. General study points: Most thyroid clonotypes expanded above 0.001 appeared in blood too.

The source material, RNA transcripts, was used to amplify TCR beta CDR3 regions. HTBI primers were the set used in a first-round RT-PCR of the TCR CDR3. Using its own MiXCR run on the multiplex PCR reads, TCRdb lists one record per CDR3 protein. The sample shows over 500,000 distinct CDR3 sequences, around 13% of them seen only once. The source is a woman aged 40 to 55 with Graves' hyperthyroidism. Sequenced material: blood. This chain connects TRBV5-4 to TRBJ2-1; D is undetermined. The CDR3 nucleotides read TGTGCCAGCAGCTTGGCTTCGGACTCCTACAATGAGCAGTTCTTC. Translation: CASSLASDSYNEQFF.